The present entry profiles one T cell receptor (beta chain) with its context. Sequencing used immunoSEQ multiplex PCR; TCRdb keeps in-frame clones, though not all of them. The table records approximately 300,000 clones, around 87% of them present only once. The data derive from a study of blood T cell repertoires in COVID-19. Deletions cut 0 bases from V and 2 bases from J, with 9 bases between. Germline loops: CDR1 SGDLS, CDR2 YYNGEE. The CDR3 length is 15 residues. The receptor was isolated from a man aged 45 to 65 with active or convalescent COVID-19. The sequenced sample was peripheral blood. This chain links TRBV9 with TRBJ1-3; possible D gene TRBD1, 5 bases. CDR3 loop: CASSVVDTAGNTIYF. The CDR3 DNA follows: TGTGCCAGCAGCGTAGTGGACACCGCTGGAAACACCATATATTTT.